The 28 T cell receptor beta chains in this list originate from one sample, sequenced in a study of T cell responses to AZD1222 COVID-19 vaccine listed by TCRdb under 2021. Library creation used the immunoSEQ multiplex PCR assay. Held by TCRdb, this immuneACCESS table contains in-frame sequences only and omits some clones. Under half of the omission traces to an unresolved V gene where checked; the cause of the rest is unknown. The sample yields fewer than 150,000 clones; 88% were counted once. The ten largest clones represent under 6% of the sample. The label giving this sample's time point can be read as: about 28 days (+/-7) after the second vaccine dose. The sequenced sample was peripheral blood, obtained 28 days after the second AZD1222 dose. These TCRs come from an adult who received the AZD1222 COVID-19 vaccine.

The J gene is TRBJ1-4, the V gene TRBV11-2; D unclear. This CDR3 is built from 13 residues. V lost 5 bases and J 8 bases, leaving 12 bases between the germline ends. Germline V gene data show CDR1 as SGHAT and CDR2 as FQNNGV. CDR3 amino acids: CASSPLSGEKLFF. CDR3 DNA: TGTGCCAGCAGCCCCTTATCAGGCGAAAAACTGTTTTTT. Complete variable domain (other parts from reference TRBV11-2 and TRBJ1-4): EAGVAQSPRYKIIEKRQSVAFWCNPISGHATLYWYQQILGQGPKLLIQFQNNGVVDDSQLPKDRFSAERLKGVDSTLKIQPAKLEDSAVYLCASSPLSGEKLFFGSGTQLSVL.

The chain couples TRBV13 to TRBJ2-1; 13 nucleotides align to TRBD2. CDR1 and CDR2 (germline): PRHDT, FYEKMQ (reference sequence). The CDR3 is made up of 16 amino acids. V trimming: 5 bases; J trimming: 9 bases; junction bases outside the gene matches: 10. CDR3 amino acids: CASSGPTSGGAGEQFF. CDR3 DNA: TGTGCCAGCAGCGGGCCAACTAGCGGGGGGGCCGGTGAGCAGTTCTTC.

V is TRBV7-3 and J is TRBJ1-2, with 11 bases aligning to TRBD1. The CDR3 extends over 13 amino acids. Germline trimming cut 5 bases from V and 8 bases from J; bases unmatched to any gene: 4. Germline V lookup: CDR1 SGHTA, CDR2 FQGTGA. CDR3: CASSDGTGGGYTF. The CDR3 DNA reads TGTGCCAGCAGCGACGGGACAGGGGGAGGCTACACCTTC.

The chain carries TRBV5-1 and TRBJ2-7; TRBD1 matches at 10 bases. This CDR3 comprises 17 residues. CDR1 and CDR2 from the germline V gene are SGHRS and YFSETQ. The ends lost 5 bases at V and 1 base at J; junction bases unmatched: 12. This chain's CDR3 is CASRRTSGTGESYEQYF. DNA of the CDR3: TGCGCCAGCAGACGGACCTCCGGGACAGGGGAATCCTACGAGCAGTACTTC.

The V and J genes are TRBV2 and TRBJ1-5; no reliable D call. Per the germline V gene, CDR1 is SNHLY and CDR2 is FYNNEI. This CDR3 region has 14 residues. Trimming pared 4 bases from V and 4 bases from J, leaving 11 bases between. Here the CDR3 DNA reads TGTGCCAGCAGTGGTGGTCCGGAAAATCAGCCCCAGCATTTT. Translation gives CASSGGPENQPQHF.

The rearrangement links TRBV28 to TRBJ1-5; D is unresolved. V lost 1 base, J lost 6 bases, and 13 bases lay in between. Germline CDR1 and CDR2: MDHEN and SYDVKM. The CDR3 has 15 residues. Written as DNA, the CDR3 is TGTGCCAGCAGTTTATACGGGCTTTCAAGTCAGCCCCAGCATTTT. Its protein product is CASSLYGLSSQPQHF.

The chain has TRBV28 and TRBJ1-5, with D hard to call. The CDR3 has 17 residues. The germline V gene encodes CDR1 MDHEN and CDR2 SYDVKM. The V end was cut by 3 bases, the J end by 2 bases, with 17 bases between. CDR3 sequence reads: CASSFGSRVMRNQPQHF. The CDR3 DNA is TGTGCCAGCAGTTTCGGTTCCCGGGTTATGCGCAATCAGCCCCAGCATTTT.

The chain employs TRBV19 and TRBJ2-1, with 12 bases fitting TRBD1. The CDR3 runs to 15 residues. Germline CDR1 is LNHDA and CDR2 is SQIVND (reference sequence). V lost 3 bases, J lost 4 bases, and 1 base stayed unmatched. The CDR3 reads CASSMGQGAYNEQFF. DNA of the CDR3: TGTGCCAGTAGTATGGGACAGGGGGCGTACAATGAGCAGTTCTTC.

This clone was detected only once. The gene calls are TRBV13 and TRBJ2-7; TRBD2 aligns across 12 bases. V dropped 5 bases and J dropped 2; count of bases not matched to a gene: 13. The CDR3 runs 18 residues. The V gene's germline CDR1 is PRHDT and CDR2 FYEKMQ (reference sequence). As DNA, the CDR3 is TGTGCCAGCAGCACTACCGGGGGGACTAGCGGGCTTCCCTACGAGCAGTACTTC. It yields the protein CASSTTGGTSGLPYEQYF.

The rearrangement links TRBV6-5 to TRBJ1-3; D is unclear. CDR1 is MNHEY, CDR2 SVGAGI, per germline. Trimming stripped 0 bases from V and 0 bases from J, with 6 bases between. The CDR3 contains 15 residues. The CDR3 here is CASSYSGFSGNTIYF. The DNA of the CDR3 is TGTGCCAGCAGTTACTCAGGTTTCTCTGGAAACACCATATATTTT.

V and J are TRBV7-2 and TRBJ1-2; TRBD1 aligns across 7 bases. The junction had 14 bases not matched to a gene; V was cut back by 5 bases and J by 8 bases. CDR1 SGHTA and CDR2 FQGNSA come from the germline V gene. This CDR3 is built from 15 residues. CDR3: CASSIDPGQLRGYTF. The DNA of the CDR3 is TGTGCCAGCAGCATTGACCCGGGACAGCTGCGGGGCTACACCTTC.

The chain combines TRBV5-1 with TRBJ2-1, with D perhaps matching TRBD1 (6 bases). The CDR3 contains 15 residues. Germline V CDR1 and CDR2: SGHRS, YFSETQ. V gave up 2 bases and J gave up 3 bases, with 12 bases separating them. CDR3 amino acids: CASSFTGSDYNEQFF. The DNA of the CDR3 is TGCGCCAGCAGCTTTACAGGGTCAGACTACAATGAGCAGTTCTTC.

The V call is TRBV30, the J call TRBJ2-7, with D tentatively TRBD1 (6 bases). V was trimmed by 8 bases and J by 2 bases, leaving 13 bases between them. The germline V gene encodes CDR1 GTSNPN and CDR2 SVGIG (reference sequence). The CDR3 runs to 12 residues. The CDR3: CAGFRGTYEQYF. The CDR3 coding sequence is TGTGCCGGTTTCAGGGGAACCTACGAGCAGTACTTC.

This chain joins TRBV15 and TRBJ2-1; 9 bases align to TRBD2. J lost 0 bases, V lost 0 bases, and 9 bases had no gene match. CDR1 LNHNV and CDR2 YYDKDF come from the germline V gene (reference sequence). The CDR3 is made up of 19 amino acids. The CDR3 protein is CATSREGGRALSSYNEQFF. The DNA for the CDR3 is TGTGCCACCAGCAGAGAGGGCGGGAGGGCCCTAAGCTCCTACAATGAGCAGTTCTTC.

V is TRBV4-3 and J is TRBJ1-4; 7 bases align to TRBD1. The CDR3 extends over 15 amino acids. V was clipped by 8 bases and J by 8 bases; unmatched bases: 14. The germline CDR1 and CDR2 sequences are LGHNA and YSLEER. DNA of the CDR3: TGCGCCAGCGGAAAACACAGGGGAACAGGCGAAAAACTGTTTTTT. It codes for CASGKHRGTGEKLFF.

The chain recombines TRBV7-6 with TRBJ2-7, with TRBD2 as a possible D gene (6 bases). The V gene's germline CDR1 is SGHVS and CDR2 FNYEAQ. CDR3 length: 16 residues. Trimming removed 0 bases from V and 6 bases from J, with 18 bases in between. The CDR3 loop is CASSLANAGTFGEQYF. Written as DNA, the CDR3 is TGTGCCAGCAGCTTAGCGAACGCGGGGACCTTCGGCGAGCAGTACTTC.

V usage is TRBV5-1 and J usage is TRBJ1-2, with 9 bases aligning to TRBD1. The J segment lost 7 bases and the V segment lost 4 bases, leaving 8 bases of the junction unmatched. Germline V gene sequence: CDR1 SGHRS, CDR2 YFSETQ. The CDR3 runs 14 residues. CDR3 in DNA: TGCGCCAGCAGCCTGGCGGGACAGGGAGGTGGCTACACCTTC. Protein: CASSLAGQGGGYTF.

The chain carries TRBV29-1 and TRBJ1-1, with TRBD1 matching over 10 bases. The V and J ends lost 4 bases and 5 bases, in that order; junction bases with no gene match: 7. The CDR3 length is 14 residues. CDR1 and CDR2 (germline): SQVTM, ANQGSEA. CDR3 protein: CSVVSTGGWTEAFF. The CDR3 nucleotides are TGCAGCGTTGTATCGACAGGGGGCTGGACTGAAGCTTTCTTT.

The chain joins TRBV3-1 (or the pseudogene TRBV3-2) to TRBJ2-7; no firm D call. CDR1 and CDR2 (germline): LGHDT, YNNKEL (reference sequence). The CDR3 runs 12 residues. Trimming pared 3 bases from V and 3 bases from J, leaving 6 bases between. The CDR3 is CASSHDRYEQYF. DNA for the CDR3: TGTGCCAGCAGCCACGACCGCTACGAGCAGTACTTC.

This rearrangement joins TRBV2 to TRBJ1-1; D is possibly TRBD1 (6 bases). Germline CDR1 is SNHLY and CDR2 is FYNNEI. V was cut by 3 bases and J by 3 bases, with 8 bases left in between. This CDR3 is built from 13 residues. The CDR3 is CASSEEGDTEAFF. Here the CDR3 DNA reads TGTGCCAGCAGTGAGGAGGGGGACACTGAAGCTTTCTTT.

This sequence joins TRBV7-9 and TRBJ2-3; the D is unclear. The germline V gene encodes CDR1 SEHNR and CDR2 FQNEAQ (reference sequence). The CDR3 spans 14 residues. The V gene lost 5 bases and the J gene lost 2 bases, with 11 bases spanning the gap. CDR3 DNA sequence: TGTGCCAGCAGCCCCCCCCTTTACACAGATACGCAGTATTTT. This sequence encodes CASSPPLYTDTQYF. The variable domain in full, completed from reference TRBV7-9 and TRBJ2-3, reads DTGVSQNPRHKITKRGQNVTFRCDPISEHNRLYWYRQTLGQGPEFLTYFQNEAQLEKSRLLSDRFSAERPKGSFSTLEIQRTEQGDSAMYLCASSPPLYTDTQYFGPGTRLTVL.

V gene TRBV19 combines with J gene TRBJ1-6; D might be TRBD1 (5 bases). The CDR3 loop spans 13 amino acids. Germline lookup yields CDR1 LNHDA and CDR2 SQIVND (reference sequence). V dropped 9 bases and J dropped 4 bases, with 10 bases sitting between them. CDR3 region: CASGGVYNSPLHF. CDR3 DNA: TGTGCCAGCGGGGGAGTGTATAATTCACCCCTCCACTTT. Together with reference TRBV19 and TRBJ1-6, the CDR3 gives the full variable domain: DGGITQSPKYLFRKEGQNVTLSCEQNLNHDAMYWYRQDPGQGLRLIYYSQIVNDFQKGDIAEGYSVSREKKESFPLTVTSAQKNPTAFYLCASGGVYNSPLHFGNGTRLTVT.

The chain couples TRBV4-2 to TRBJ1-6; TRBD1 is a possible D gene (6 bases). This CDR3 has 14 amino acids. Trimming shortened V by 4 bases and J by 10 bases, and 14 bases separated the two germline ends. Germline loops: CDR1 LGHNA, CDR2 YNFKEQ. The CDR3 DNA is TGTGCCAGCAGCCCGACGGGGGCAGGATCACCCCTCCACTTT. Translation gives CASSPTGAGSPLHF.

DNA for the CDR3: TGTGCCAGCAGTGCCCAACAGGGAGGTCGCGGAGAGACCCAGTACTTC. Protein product: CASSAQQGGRGETQYF. The chain joins TRBV6-1 to TRBJ2-5, with D possibly called TRBD1 or TRBD2 (6 bases each). Germline values: CDR1 MNHNS, CDR2 SASEGT. The CDR3 is made up of 16 amino acids. V was clipped by 4 bases and J by 4 bases, with 19 bases between them.

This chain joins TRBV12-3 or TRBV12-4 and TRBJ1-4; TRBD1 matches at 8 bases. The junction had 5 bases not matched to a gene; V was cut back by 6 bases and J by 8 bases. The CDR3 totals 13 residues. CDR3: CASSQGAREKLFF. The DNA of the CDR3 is TGTGCCAGCAGCCAGGGGGCTCGGGAAAAACTGTTTTTT.

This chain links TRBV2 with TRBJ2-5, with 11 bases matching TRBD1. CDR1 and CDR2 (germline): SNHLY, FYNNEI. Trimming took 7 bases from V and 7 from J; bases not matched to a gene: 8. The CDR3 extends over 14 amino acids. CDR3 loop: CASKGQGVRGTQYF. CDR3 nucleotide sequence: TGTGCCAGCAAGGGACAGGGGGTAAGGGGGACCCAGTACTTC.

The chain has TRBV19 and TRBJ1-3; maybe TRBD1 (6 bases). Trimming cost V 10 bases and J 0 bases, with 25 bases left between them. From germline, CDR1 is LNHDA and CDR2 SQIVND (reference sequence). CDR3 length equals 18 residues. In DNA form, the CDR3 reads TGTGCCACCCTCCACACCCGAGGGGGACAAAACTCTGGAAACACCATATATTTT. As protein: CATLHTRGGQNSGNTIYF.

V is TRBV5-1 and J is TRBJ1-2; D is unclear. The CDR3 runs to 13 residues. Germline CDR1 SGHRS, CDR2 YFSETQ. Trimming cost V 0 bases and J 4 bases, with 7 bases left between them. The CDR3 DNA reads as TGCGCCAGCAGCTTGGGGAATTCCTATGGCTACACCTTC. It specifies CASSLGNSYGYTF. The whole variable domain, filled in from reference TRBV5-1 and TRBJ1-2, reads KAGVTQTPRYLIKTRGQQVTLSCSPISGHRSVSWYQQTPGQGLQFLFEYFSETQRNKGNFPGRFSGRQFSNSRSEMNVSTLELGDSALYLCASSLGNSYGYTFGSGTRLTVV.